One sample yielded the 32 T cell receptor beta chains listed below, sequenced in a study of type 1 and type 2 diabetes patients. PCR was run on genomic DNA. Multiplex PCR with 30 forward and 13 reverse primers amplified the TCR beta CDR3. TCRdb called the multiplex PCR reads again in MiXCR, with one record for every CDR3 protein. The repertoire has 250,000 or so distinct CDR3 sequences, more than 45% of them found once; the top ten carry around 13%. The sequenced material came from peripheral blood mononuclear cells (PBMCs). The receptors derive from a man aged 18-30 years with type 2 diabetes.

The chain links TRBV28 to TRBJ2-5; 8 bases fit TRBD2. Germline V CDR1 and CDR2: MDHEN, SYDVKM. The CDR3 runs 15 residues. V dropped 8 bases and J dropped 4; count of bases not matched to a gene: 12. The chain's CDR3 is CASGPPAGAGETQYF. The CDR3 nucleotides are TGTGCCAGCGGTCCACCAGCGGGGGCGGGAGAGACCCAGTACTTC.

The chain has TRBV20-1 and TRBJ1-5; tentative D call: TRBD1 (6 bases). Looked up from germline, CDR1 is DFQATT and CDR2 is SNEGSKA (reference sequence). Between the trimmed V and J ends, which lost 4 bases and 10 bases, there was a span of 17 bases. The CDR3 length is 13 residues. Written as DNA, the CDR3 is TGCAGTGCTAATGATGGGGACATCAGCCCCCAGCATTTT. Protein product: CSANDGDISPQHF.

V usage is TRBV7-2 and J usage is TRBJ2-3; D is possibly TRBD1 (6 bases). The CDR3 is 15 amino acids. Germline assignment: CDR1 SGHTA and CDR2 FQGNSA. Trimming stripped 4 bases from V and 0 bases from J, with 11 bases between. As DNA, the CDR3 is TGTGCCAGCAGCTCGGACAGAACTAGCACAGATACGCAGTATTTT. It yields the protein CASSSDRTSTDTQYF. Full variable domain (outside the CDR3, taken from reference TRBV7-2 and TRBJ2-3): GAGVSQSPSNKVTEKGKDVELRCDPISGHTALYWYRQSLGQGLEFLIYFQGNSAPDKSGLPSDRFSAERTGGSVSTLTIQRTQQEDSAVYLCASSSDRTSTDTQYFGPGTRLTVL.

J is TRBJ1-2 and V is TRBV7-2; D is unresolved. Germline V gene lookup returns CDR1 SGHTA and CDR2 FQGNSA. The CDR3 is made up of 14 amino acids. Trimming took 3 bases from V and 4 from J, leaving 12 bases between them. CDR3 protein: CASSFSGSGYGYTF. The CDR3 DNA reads TGTGCCAGCAGCTTTAGCGGATCTGGCTATGGCTACACCTTC.

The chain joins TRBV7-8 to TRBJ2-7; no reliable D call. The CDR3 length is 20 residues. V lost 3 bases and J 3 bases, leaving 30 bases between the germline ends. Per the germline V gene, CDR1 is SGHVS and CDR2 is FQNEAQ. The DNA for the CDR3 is TGTGCCAGCAGCTTGGCATCTGCTGAGAAAGGGATCAATCCCATCTACGAGCAGTACTTC. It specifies CASSLASAEKGINPIYEQYF.

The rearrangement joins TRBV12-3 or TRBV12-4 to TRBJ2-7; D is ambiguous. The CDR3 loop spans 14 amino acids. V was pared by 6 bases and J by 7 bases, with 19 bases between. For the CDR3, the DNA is TGTGCCAGCAGCTCAGCCATCTCCTACAATGAGCAGTACTTC. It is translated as CASSSAISYNEQYF.

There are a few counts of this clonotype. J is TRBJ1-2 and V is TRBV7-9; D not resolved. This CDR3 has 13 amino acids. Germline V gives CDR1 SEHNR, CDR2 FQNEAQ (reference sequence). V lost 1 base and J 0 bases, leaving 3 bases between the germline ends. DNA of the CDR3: TGTGCCAGCAGCTTAGGGACTAACTATGGCTACACCTTC. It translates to CASSLGTNYGYTF.

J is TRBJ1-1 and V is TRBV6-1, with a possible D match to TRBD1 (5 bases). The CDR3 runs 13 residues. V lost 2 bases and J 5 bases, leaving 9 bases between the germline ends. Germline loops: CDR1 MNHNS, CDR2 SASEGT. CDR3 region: CASSEQGRTEAFF. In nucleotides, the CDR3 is TGTGCCAGCAGTGAACAGGGAAGAACTGAAGCTTTCTTT.

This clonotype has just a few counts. The CDR3 here is CSARGVSSYNSPLHF. The CDR3 DNA is TGCAGTGCTAGAGGCGTAAGCTCCTATAATTCACCCCTCCACTTT. The chain has TRBV20-1 and TRBJ1-6; D uncertain. The CDR3 runs to 15 residues. CDR1 DFQATT and CDR2 SNEGSKA come from the germline V gene (reference sequence). Trimming pared 1 base from V and 0 bases from J, leaving 7 bases between.

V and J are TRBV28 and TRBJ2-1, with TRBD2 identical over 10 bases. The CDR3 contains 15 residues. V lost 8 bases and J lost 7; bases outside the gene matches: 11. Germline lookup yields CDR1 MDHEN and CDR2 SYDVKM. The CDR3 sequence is CASSPALAGVNEQFF. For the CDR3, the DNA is TGTGCCAGCTCCCCTGCGCTAGCGGGAGTTAATGAGCAGTTCTTC.

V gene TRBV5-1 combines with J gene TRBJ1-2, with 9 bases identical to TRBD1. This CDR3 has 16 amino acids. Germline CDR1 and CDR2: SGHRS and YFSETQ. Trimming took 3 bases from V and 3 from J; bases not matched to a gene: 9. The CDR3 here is CASSSTGTGSDYGYTF. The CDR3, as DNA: TGCGCCAGCAGCTCGACCGGGACAGGGTCCGACTATGGCTACACCTTC.

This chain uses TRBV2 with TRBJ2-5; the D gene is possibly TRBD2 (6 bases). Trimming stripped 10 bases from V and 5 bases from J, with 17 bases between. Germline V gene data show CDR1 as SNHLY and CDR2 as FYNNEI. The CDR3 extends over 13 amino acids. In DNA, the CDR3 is TGTGCCATAGGGGCTCTGGAGGGGGAGACCCAGTACTTC. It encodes CAIGALEGETQYF.

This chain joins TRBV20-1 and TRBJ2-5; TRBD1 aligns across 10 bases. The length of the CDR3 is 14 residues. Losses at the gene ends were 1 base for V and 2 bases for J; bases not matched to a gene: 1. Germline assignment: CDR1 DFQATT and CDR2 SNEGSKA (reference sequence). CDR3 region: CSARGTGGQETQYF. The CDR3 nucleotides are TGCAGTGCTAGAGGGACAGGGGGACAAGAGACCCAGTACTTC.

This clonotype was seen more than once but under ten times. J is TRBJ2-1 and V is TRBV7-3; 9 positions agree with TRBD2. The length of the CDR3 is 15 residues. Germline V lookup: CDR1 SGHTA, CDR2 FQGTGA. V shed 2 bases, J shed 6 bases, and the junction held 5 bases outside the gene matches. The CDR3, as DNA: TGTGCCAGCAGCTTAGCTGCGGGGGGGTCCAATGAGCAGTTCTTC. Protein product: CASSLAAGGSNEQFF.

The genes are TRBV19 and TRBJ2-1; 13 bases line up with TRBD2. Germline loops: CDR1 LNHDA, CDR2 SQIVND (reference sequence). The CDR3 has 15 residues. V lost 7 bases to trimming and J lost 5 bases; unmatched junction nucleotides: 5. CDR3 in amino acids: CASTVLAGGNNEQFF. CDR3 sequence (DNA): TGTGCCAGTACCGTACTAGCGGGAGGGAACAATGAGCAGTTCTTC.

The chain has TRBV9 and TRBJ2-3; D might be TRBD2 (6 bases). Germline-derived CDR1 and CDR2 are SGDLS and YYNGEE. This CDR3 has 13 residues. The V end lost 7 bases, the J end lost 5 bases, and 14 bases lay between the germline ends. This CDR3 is CASSGEGRDTQYF. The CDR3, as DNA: TGTGCCAGCTCGGGAGAAGGGAGAGATACGCAGTATTTT.

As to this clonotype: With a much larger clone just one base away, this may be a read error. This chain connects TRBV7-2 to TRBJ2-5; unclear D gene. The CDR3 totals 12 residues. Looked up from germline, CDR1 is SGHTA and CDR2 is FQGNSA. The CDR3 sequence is CASGFYQETQYF. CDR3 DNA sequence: TGTGCCAGCGGCTTCTACCAAGAGACCCAGTACTTC.

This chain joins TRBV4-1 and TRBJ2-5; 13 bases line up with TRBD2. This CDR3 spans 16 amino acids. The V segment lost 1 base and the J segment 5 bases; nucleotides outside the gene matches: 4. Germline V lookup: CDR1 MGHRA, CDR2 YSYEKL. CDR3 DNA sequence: TGCGCCAGCAGCCAAGGCGGACTAGCGGGGGTGGAGACCCAGTACTTC. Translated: CASSQGGLAGVETQYF.

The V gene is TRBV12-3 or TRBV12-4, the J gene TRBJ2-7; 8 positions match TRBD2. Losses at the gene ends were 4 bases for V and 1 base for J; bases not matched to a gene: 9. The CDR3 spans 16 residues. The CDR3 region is CASSSLIAGSSYEQYF. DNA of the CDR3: TGTGCCAGCAGTTCCCTCATAGCGGGATCTTCCTACGAGCAGTACTTC.

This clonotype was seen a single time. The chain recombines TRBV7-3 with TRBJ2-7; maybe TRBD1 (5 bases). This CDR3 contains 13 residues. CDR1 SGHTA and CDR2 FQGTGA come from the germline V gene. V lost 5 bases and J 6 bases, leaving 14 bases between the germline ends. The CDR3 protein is CASSRNLRGEQYF. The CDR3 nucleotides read TGTGCCAGCAGCCGAAATTTAAGGGGCGAGCAGTACTTC.

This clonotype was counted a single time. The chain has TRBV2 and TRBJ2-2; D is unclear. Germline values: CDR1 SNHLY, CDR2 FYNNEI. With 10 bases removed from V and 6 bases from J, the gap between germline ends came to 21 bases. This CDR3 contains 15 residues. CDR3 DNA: TGTGCCACCCTTCCGTTGGTCGGAAAGCCCGGGGAGCTGTTTTTT. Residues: CATLPLVGKPGELFF.

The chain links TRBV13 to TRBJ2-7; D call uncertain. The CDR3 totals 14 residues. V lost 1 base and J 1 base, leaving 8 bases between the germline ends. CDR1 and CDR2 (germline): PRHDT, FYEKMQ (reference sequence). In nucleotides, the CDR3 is TGTGCCAGCAGCTTAGTCAGCCGTTCCTACGAGCAGTACTTC. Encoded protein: CASSLVSRSYEQYF.

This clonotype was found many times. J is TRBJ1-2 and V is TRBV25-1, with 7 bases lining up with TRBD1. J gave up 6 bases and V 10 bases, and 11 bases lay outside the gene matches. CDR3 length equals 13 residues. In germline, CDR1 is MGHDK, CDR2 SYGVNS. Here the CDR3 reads CATRDSAGDGYTF. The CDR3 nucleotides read TGTGCCACCCGGGACAGCGCGGGAGATGGCTACACCTTC.

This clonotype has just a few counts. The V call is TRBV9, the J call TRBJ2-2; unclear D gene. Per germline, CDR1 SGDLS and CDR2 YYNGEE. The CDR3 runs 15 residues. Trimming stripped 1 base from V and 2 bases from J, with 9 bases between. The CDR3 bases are TGTGCCAGCAGCGTATCGCTGGGTAACACCGGGGAGCTGTTTTTT. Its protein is CASSVSLGNTGELFF.

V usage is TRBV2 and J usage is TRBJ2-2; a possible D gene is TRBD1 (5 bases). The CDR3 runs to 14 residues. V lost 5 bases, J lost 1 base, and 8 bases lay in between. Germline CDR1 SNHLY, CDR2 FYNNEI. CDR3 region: CASSRQGNTGELFF. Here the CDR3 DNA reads TGTGCCAGCAGTAGGCAGGGGAACACCGGGGAGCTGTTTTTT.

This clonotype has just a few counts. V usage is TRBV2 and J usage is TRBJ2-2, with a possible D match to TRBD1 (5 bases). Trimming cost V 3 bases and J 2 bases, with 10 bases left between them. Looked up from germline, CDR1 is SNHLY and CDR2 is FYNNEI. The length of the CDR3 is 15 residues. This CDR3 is CASSEAGSNTGELFF. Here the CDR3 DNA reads TGTGCCAGCAGTGAGGCAGGGTCCAACACCGGGGAGCTGTTTTTT.

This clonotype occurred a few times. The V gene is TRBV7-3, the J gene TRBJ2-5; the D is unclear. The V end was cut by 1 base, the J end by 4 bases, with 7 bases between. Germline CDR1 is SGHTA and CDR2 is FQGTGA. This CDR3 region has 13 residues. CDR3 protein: CASSLNGVETQYF. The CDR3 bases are TGTGCCAGCAGCTTAAATGGGGTAGAGACCCAGTACTTC.

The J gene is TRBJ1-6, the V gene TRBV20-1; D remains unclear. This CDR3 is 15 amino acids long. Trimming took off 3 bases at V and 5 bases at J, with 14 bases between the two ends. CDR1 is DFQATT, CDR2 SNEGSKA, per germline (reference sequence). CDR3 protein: CSARSGLNNNSPLHF. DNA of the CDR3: TGCAGTGCTAGGTCCGGCCTTAATAATAATTCACCCCTCCACTTT.

The CDR3 DNA reads TGCGCCAGCAGCTTGGTCGCAGGGCTAGGACTGGAAGCTTTCTTT. Its translation is CASSLVAGLGLEAFF. The gene calls are TRBV5-1 and TRBJ1-1, with D perhaps matching TRBD1 (5 bases). V lost 0 bases and J lost 8, with 17 bases in between. The germline V gene encodes CDR1 SGHRS and CDR2 YFSETQ. This CDR3 region has 15 residues.

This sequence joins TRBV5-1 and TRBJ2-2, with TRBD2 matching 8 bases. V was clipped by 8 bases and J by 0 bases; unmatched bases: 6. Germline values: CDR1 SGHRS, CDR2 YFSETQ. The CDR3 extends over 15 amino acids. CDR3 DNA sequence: TGCGCCAGTAATCCGGGACTAGCGAACACCGGGGAGCTGTTTTTT. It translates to CASNPGLANTGELFF.

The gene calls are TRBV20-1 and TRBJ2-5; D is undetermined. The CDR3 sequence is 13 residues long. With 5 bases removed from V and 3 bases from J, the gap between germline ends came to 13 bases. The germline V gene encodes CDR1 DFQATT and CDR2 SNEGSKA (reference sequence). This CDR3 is CSAGRLGKETQYF. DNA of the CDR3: TGCAGTGCTGGAAGATTGGGGAAAGAGACCCAGTACTTC.

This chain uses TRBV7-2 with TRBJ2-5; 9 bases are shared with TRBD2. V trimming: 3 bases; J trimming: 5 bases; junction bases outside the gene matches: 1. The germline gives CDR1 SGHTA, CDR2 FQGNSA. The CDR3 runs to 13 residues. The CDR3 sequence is CASSLTSGETQYF. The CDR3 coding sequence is TGTGCCAGCAGCTTGACTAGCGGTGAGACCCAGTACTTC.